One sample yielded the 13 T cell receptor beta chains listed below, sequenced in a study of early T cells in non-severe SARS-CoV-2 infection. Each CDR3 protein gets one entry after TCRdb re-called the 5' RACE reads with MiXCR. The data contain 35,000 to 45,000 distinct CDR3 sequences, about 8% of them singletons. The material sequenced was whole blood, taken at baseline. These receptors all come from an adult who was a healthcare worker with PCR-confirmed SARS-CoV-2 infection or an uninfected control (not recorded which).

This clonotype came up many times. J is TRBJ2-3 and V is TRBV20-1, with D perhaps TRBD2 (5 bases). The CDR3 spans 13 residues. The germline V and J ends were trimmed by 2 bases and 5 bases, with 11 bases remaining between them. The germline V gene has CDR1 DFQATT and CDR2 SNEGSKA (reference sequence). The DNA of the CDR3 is TGCAGTGCTAGATCCGGCCGGGGAGATACGCAGTATTTT. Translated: CSARSGRGDTQYF.

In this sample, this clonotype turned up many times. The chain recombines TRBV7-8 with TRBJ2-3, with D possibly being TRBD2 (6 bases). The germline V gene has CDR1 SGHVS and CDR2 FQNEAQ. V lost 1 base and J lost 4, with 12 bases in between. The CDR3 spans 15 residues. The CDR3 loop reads CASSLVRLVADTQYF. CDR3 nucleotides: TGTGCCAGCAGCTTAGTGCGACTAGTCGCAGATACGCAGTATTTT.

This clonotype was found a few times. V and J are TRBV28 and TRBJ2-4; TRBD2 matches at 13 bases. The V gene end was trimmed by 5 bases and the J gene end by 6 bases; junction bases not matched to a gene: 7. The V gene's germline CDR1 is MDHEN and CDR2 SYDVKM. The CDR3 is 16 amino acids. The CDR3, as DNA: TGTGCCAGCAGTACTCCTCGACTAGCGGGGGGAAACATTCAGTACTTC. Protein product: CASSTPRLAGGNIQYF.

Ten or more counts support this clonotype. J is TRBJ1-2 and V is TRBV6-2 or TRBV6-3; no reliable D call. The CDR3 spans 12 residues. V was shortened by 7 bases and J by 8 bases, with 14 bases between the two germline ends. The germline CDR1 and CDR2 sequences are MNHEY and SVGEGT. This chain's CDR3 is CASTPDFQGYTF. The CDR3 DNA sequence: TGTGCCAGCACGCCTGACTTCCAGGGCTACACCTTC.

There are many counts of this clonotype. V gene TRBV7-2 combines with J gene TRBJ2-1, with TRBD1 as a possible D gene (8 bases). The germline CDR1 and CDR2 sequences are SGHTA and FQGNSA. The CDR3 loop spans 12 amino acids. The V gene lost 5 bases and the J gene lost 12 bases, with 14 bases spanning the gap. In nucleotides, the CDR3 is TGTGCCAGCAGCCGTACAGGGGGGGTGCAGTTCTTC. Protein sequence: CASSRTGGVQFF.

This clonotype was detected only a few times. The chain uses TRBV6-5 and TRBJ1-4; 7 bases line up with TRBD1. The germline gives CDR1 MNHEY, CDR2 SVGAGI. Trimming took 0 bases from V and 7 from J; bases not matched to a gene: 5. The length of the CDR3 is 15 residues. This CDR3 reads CASSYSRQGGEKLFF. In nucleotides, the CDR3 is TGTGCCAGCAGTTACTCGCGTCAGGGGGGTGAAAAACTGTTTTTT.

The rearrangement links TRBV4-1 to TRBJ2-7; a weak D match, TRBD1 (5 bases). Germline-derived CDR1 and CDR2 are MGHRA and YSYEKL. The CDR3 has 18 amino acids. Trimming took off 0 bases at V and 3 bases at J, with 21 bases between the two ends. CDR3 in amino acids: CASSQDLPGQSIIYEQYF. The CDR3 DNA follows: TGCGCCAGCAGCCAAGATCTTCCCGGACAATCTATTATCTACGAGCAGTACTTC.

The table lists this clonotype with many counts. The CDR3 sequence: CASSLGSYGYTF. The CDR3 DNA reads as TGTGCCAGCAGTTTGGGCAGCTATGGCTACACCTTC. This sequence joins TRBV28 and TRBJ1-2; D gene uncertain. The V and J ends lost 3 bases and 4 bases respectively, with 6 bases between them. The CDR3 consists of 12 residues. Germline V lookup: CDR1 MDHEN, CDR2 SYDVKM.

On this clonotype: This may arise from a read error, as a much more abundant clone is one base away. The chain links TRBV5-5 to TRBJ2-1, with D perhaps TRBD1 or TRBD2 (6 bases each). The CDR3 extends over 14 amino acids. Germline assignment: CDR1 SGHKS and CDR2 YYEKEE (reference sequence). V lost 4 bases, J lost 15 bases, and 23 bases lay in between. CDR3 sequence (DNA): TGTGCCAGCAGCCCGCTCGCGGTGGGGGGCGCGTCGTTCTTC. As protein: CASSPLAVGGASFF.

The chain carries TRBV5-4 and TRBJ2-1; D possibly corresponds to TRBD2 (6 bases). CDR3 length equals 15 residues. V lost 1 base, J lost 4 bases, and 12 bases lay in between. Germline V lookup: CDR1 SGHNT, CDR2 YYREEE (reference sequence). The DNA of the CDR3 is TGTGCCAGCAGCTTGTTGGAGGGGAAATACAATGAGCAGTTCTTC. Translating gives CASSLLEGKYNEQFF. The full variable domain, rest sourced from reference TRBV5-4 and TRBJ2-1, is ETGVTQSPTHLIKTRGQQVTLRCSSQSGHNTVSWYQQALGQGPQFIFQYYREEENGRGNFPPRFSGLQFPNYSSELNVNALELDDSALYLCASSLLEGKYNEQFFGPGTRLTVL.

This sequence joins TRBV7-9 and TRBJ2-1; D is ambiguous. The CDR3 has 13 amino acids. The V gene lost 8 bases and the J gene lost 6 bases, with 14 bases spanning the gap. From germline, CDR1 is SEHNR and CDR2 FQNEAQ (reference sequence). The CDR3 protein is CASEKITLNEQFF. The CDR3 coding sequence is TGTGCCAGCGAAAAAATCACCCTCAATGAGCAGTTCTTC. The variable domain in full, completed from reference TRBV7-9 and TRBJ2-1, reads DTGVSQNPRHKITKRGQNVTFRCDPISEHNRLYWYRQTLGQGPEFLTYFQNEAQLEKSRLLSDRFSAERPKGSFSTLEIQRTEQGDSAMYLCASEKITLNEQFFGPGTRLTVL.

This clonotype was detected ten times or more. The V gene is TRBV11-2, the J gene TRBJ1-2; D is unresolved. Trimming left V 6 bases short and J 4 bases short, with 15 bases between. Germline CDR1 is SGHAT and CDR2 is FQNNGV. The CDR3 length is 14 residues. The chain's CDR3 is CASSPDGSFYGYTF. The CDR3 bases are TGTGCCAGCAGTCCGGACGGAAGTTTCTATGGCTACACCTTC.

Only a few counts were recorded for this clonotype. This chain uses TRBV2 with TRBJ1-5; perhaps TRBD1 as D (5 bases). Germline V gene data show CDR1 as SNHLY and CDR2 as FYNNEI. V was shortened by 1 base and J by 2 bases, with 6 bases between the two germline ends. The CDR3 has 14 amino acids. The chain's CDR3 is CASSEGGGNQPQHF. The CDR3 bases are TGTGCCAGCAGTGAAGGGGGGGGCAATCAGCCCCAGCATTTT.